A selection of T cell receptor beta chains follows, all from one sample in a study of beta chain features in type 1 diabetes. The method was immunoSEQ multiplex PCR; TCRdb's version includes in-frame clones alone and lacks a portion of them. Among hundreds of thousands of clones listed, approximately 15% were seen once. Sequences were obtained from naive CD4+ T cells from blood. The receptors here all came from a young man in good health. The CDR3 runs from the conserved cysteine through the conserved F or W. D genes are given only for firm matches. Not all rows give a size; the values are once, few, many and, for expanded clones, a class.

j_call | clone_size | v_call | d_call | cdr3_nt | cdr3_aa
TRBJ2-5 | NA | TRBV7-9 | TRBD2 | TGTGCCAGCAGCAATGGACTAGCGGGCGGTGGGGAGACCCAGTACTTC | CASSNGLAGGGETQYF
TRBJ1-4 | NA | TRBV30 | NA | TGTGCCTGGAGGACCCGGGGGCCCAATGAAAAACTGTTTTTT | CAWRTRGPNEKLFF
TRBJ1-6 | few | TRBV6-5 | NA | TGTGCCACCTCGCGGAGCACAAATTCACCCCTCCACTTT | CATSRSTNSPLHF
TRBJ2-5 | NA | TRBV4-2 | NA | TGTGCCAGCAGCCAAGACCCCGGCAGGGTTGAGACCCAGTACTTC | CASSQDPGRVETQYF
TRBJ1-4 | few | TRBV2 | NA | TGTGCCAGCAGGCCAATTAGGACCGAACTAAATGAAAAACTGTTTTTT | CASRPIRTELNEKLFF
TRBJ2-6 | NA | TRBV18 | TRBD1 | TGTGCCAGCTCACCACTGGGGACAGGTCGTTCTGGGGCCAACGTCCTGACTTTC | CASSPLGTGRSGANVLTF
TRBJ2-3 | few | TRBV23-1 | NA | TGCGCCAGCAGTGGGCGGTACACAGATACGCAGTATTTT | CASSGRYTDTQYF
TRBJ2-1 | NA | TRBV5-4 | NA | TGTGCCAGCAGCTTGCCCGGGACTTTCAATCTGGACAATGAGCAGTTCTTC | CASSLPGTFNLDNEQFF
TRBJ2-2 | NA | TRBV7-9 | NA | TGTGCCAGCAGCTTAGTTCCCGGGGAGCTGTTTTTT | CASSLVPGELFF
TRBJ2-2 | few | TRBV10-2 | NA | TGCGCCAGCAGCCTTACAGGGAAAGCCGGGGAGCTGTTTTTT | CASSLTGKAGELFF
TRBJ2-1 | few | TRBV14 | NA | TGTGCCAGCAGCCAAGTAGTAGGGGATGAGCAGTTCTTC | CASSQVVGDEQFF
TRBJ1-3 | NA | TRBV9 | NA | TGTGCCAGCAGCATGGACGGAAACACCATATATTTT | CASSMDGNTIYF